This entry is about one TCR beta chain. The clone's antigen remains unknown. Base-call qualities are not available, and no considerably larger clone is one nucleotide away. V is reduced by 3 bases and J by 6 bases, leaving a spacing of 12 bases between them. From the cysteine up to the phenylalanine, the CDR3 has a length of 13 residues. Just the 39-base CDR3 DNA is kept, in frame starting at base 1. Looking up the germline V gene (reference sequence) yields CDR1 MNHEY and CDR2 SMNVEV. The data belong to a study of blood T cell repertoires in COVID-19 (dated by TCRdb to 2020 to 2022). About the investigation overall: The collaborator samples originated in the United States, Italy and Spain and spanned the acute and convalescent phases of COVID-19. The prospective study material was composed of cDNA or gDNA derived from T cells, B-cell-depleted T cells, or PBMCs. The dataset comprised deeply sampled blood TCRbeta repertoires from subjects exposed to, actively infected with, or recovered from COVID-19. The repertoires were released in a freely available public database intended as a resource for research on the immune response to SARS-CoV-2. Samples were obtained from the ongoing ImmuneRACE study (first 160 participants) and from over a thousand subjects provided by 6 global collaborators. Nearly every sample came with metadata listing a de-identified subject ID, COVID-19 status, age in years and sex. HLA class I and class II types, where available, came from metadata supplied by the sample provider rather than from assay-based typing. What the research found in general, with its limitations: Clinical and demographic metadata were provided uncurated, with the amount varying by source and participant.

The collaborating institutions used their own protocols to collect whole blood in K2EDTA tubes. Collaborator samples were shipped for TCRbeta analysis as frozen whole blood, isolated PBMCs, or DNA extracted from either sample type. TCRbeta CDR3 regions were amplified from genomic DNA using the immunoSEQ Assay, a bias-controlled multiplex PCR. The study's processing was this. The number of nucleated cells in each sample was estimated by amplification of reference gene primers within the assay. Sequence reads were collapsed and filtered to measure the absolute abundance of every unique TCRbeta CDR3 rearrangement. For each sample, productive Simpson clonality was calculated as the square root of Simpson's diversity index over productive rearrangements. What TCRdb holds here is the immuneACCESS table cut down to in-frame rearrangements. Part of the clones is not present; checked against another copy, under half of the missing clones reflect an unresolved V gene, and the others are unexplained. The V and J calls and clone size are taken from that table; D and trimming were inferred from the DNA. For this sample there are about 190,000 clones; more than 60% appear just once. Together, the top ten hold roughly an eighth of the sample.

Sequences were obtained from peripheral blood. Recombination joined TRBV27 with TRBJ2-7; TRBD1 could be the D gene, as 5 bases match. This clonotype originated in a woman aged 45-60 years with acute or convalescent COVID-19. The CDR3 is CASSFSSTAEQYF. The bases are TGTGCCAGCAGTTTTTCCTCGACAGCCGAGCAGTACTTC.